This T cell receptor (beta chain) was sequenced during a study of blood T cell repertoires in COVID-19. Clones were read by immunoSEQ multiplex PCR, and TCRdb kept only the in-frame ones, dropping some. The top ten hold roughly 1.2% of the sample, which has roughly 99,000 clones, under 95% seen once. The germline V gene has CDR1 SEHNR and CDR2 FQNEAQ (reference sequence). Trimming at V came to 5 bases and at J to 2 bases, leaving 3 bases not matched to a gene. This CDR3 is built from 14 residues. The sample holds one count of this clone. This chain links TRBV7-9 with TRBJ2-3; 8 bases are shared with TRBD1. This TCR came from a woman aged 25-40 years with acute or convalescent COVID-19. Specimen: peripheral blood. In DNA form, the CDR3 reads TGTGCCAGCAGCCGGGACAGGTCCACAGATACGCAGTATTTT. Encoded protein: CASSRDRSTDTQYF.